The next 25 T cell receptor beta chains were all read from a single sample in a study of cytomegalovirus exposure and HLA in healthy donors. The PCR made use of 60 Vbeta and 13 Jbeta primers. TCRdb's copy holds only in-frame clones and misses some; the assay was immunoSEQ multiplex PCR. This sample has about 160,000 clones, with approximately 79% found just once. The sequencing input was PBMCs. The receptors originated from a man aged 40-55 years in good health and CMV-seronegative.

J is TRBJ2-2 and V is TRBV19; tentatively, D is TRBD1 (6 bases). The CDR3 has 13 amino acids. CDR1 and CDR2 from the germline V gene are LNHDA and SQIVND (reference sequence). Between the trimmed V and J ends, which lost 1 base and 6 bases, there was a span of 6 bases. Here the CDR3 reads CASSIAGAGELFF. DNA of the CDR3: TGTGCCAGTAGTATAGCAGGGGCCGGGGAGCTGTTTTTT.

The rearrangement uses TRBV5-1 and TRBJ2-2, with TRBD2 matching over 12 bases. The CDR3 consists of 16 residues. J lost 6 bases, V lost 3 bases, and 6 bases had no gene match. Germline V gene lookup returns CDR1 SGHRS and CDR2 YFSETQ. CDR3 sequence: CASSSAGLAGAGELFF. The CDR3 nucleotides read TGCGCCAGCAGCTCTGCGGGACTAGCGGGTGCCGGGGAGCTGTTTTTT.

The chain carries TRBV7-6 and TRBJ1-5; TRBD1 agrees at 7 bases. Unmatched junction bases numbered 4, after V lost 1 base and J lost 7 bases. The CDR3 is 14 amino acids. Germline V gene sequence: CDR1 SGHVS, CDR2 FNYEAQ. CDR3 in amino acids: CASSLVTGRQPQHF. CDR3 sequence (DNA): TGTGCCAGCAGCTTAGTGACAGGGAGACAGCCCCAGCATTTT.

The chain links TRBV10-3 to TRBJ1-1, with D tentatively TRBD1 (5 bases). V was trimmed by 4 bases and J by 0 bases, leaving 21 bases between them. Germline CDR1 is ENHRY and CDR2 is SYGVKD. The CDR3 is 18 amino acids. CDR3 in amino acids: CAISAAGGELTMNTEAFF. DNA of the CDR3: TGTGCCATCAGTGCTGCGGGGGGTGAGTTAACTATGAACACTGAAGCTTTCTTT.

The chain combines TRBV5-1 with TRBJ1-3; D is possibly TRBD1 (5 bases). V was trimmed by 4 bases and J by 6 bases, leaving 20 bases between them. Germline V gene lookup returns CDR1 SGHRS and CDR2 YFSETQ. This CDR3 comprises 16 residues. For the CDR3, the DNA is TGCGCCAGCAGCCTGGGTTCGGGGGTAATTGAAAACACCATATATTTT. Its protein product is CASSLGSGVIENTIYF.

This clone was seen a single time. The V call is TRBV7-8, the J call TRBJ2-3, with a weak D call TRBD1 (5 bases). CDR1 is SGHVS, CDR2 FQNEAQ, per germline. With 1 base removed from V and 2 bases from J, the gap between germline ends came to 10 bases. This CDR3 has 15 amino acids. In nucleotides, the CDR3 is TGTGCCAGCAGCTTAGGGACACGAAACACAGATACGCAGTATTTT. This gives the protein CASSLGTRNTDTQYF. Full variable domain (outside the CDR3, taken from reference TRBV7-8 and TRBJ2-3): GAGVSQSPRYKVAKRGQDVALRCDPISGHVSLFWYQQALGQGPEFLTYFQNEAQLDKSGLPSDRFFAERPEGSVSTLKIQRTQQEDSAVYLCASSLGTRNTDTQYFGPGTRLTVL.

The rearrangement links TRBV6-6 to TRBJ2-2; 9 nucleotides align to TRBD1. V shed 6 bases and J 5 bases; nucleotides not matched to a gene: 10. CDR1 and CDR2 from the germline V gene are MNHNY and SVGAGI (reference sequence). The CDR3 runs 16 residues. CDR3: CASSLLGQGRTGELFF. The CDR3 DNA is TGTGCCAGCAGCCTCCTCGGACAGGGGAGGACCGGGGAGCTGTTTTTT.

This rearrangement joins TRBV29-1 to TRBJ1-1, with D maybe TRBD1 (6 bases). The V and J ends lost 5 bases and 4 bases respectively, with 14 bases between them. The CDR3 covers 13 residues. The germline V gene encodes CDR1 SQVTM and CDR2 ANQGSEA. CDR3 nucleotides: TGCAGCGTTAGGGGAGGGGGTGGCACTGAAGCTTTCTTT. Its translation is CSVRGGGGTEAFF. Full variable domain (remainder filled in from reference TRBV29-1 and TRBJ1-1): SAVISQKPSRDICQRGTSLTIQCQVDSQVTMMFWYRQQPGQSLTLIATANQGSEATYESGFVIDKFPISRPNLTFSTLTVSNMSPEDSSIYLCSVRGGGGTEAFFGQGTRLTVV.

This clone has a handful of counts. The chain couples TRBV5-5 to TRBJ2-7, with TRBD1 identical over 7 bases. Trimming took 4 bases from V and 5 from J; bases not matched to a gene: 21. The CDR3 totals 18 residues. Germline assignment: CDR1 SGHKS and CDR2 YYEKEE (reference sequence). CDR3 sequence reads: CASSPILNDRVVGHEQYF. The CDR3 DNA reads TGTGCCAGCAGCCCCATCCTCAACGACAGGGTAGTAGGCCACGAGCAGTACTTC.

This chain connects TRBV29-1 to TRBJ2-1, with D tentatively TRBD2 (6 bases). Trimming removed 7 bases from V and 0 bases from J, with 13 bases in between. Germline V gives CDR1 SQVTM, CDR2 ANQGSEA. The CDR3 is made up of 14 amino acids. CDR3 protein: CSGDLAPSYNEQFF. The DNA of the CDR3 is TGCAGCGGCGACCTAGCGCCCTCCTACAATGAGCAGTTCTTC.

This clone was counted a few times. The genes are TRBV18 and TRBJ2-3, with 7 bases identical to TRBD1. The CDR3 runs 15 residues. Germline loops: CDR1 KGHSH, CDR2 LQKENI. Losses at the gene ends were 5 bases for V and 2 bases for J; bases not matched to a gene: 7. This chain's CDR3 is CASSKQGTLTDTQYF. DNA of the CDR3: TGTGCCAGCTCAAAACAGGGGACCCTCACAGATACGCAGTATTTT.

The V gene is TRBV28, the J gene TRBJ2-7; possible D gene TRBD2, 6 bases. V was trimmed by 2 bases and J by 9 bases, leaving 11 bases between them. Per germline, CDR1 MDHEN and CDR2 SYDVKM. This CDR3 has 12 residues. The CDR3 reads CASSLLASGQYF. In nucleotides, the CDR3 is TGTGCCAGCAGTTTACTAGCGAGTGGGCAGTACTTC.

In regard to this clone: The junction does not match germline at one end; this may be a read error. This sequence joins TRBV4-2 and TRBJ2-6; 7 bases map to TRBD1. CDR1 is LGHNA, CDR2 YNFKEQ, per germline. The CDR3 is made up of 18 amino acids. The CDR3 region is CASSQPGQSIPGANGLTF. For the CDR3, the DNA is TGTGCCAGCAGCCAACCGGGACAGTCTATCCCTGGGGCCAACGGCCTGACTTTC.

This clone was seen only once. The CDR3 DNA is TGTGCCAGCAGCTTAGGAGGCCCTTGGAGCACAGATACGCAGTATTTT. This codes for CASSLGGPWSTDTQYF. The chain links TRBV7-2 to TRBJ2-3; D is undetermined. Between the trimmed V and J ends, which lost 1 base and 0 bases, there was a span of 11 bases. The length of the CDR3 is 16 residues. Germline V gene data show CDR1 as SGHTA and CDR2 as FQGNSA.

The rearrangement links TRBV5-3 to TRBJ2-4; 7 bases agree with TRBD2. TRBV5-3 is flagged as an ORF with uncertain function. V dropped 5 bases and J dropped 0; count of bases not matched to a gene: 17. This CDR3 is built from 19 residues. The CDR3 DNA sequence: TGTGCCAGAAGTTCCCTAGCGGACACTCGAAGTTTAGCCAAAAACATTCAGTACTTC. Protein product: CARSSLADTRSLAKNIQYF.

The V call is TRBV19, the J call TRBJ1-1; D is unclear. Deletions cut 1 base from V and 5 bases from J, with 20 bases between. The CDR3 is made up of 17 amino acids. CDR1 and CDR2 from the germline V gene are LNHDA and SQIVND (reference sequence). The CDR3 DNA sequence: TGTGCCAGTAGTATAGGGAGGTCCGGGTCGGTGGGTACTGAAGCTTTCTTT. Residues: CASSIGRSGSVGTEAFF.

V gene TRBV7-6 combines with J gene TRBJ2-2; 9 positions agree with TRBD1. This CDR3 is built from 16 residues. The V gene's germline CDR1 is SGHVS and CDR2 FNYEAQ. Unmatched junction bases numbered 9, after V lost 5 bases and J lost 5 bases. The chain's CDR3 is CASSVIIQGATGELFF. The CDR3 DNA reads as TGTGCCAGCAGCGTGATTATACAGGGGGCAACCGGGGAGCTGTTTTTT. The full variable domain, with the rest looked up from reference TRBV7-6 and TRBJ2-2, is GAGVSQSPRYKVTKRGQDVALRCDPISGHVSLYWYRQALGQGPEFLTYFNYEAQQDKSGLPNDRFSAERPEGSISTLTIQRTEQRDSAMYRCASSVIIQGATGELFFGEGSRLTVL.

The chain links TRBV7-9 to TRBJ1-1; D perhaps matches TRBD1 (5 bases). Germline CDR1 and CDR2: SEHNR and FQNEAQ (reference sequence). The CDR3 loop spans 14 amino acids. Trimming took 1 base from V and 4 from J, leaving 10 bases between them. This chain's CDR3 is CASSLGGRVTEAFF. The CDR3 region has the DNA TGTGCCAGCAGCTTAGGAGGCAGGGTCACTGAAGCTTTCTTT.

V and J are TRBV5-8 and TRBJ1-1; weak D call: TRBD1 (5 bases). The V gene's germline CDR1 is SGHTS and CDR2 YDEGEE. The CDR3 sequence is 15 residues long. The V end was cut by 5 bases, the J end by 0 bases, with 14 bases between. CDR3 sequence: CASRPTAIMNTEAFF. Here the CDR3 DNA reads TGTGCCAGCAGACCGACAGCGATCATGAACACTGAAGCTTTCTTT.

The rearrangement uses TRBV7-2 and TRBJ2-7; D is perhaps TRBD2 (5 bases). The length of the CDR3 is 15 residues. V shed 5 bases and J shed 0 bases, with 14 bases lying between them. The germline V gene has CDR1 SGHTA and CDR2 FQGNSA. The CDR3 coding sequence is TGTGCCAGCAGCCCCTCTGCTGGGAGCTCCTACGAGCAGTACTTC. Protein product: CASSPSAGSSYEQYF.

The chain recombines TRBV29-1 with TRBJ1-2; no definite D call. The V gene's germline CDR1 is SQVTM and CDR2 ANQGSEA. This CDR3 is built from 10 residues. Trimming pared 6 bases from V and 7 bases from J, leaving 9 bases between. As DNA, the CDR3 is TGCAGCGTCGAGAATGGTGGCTACACCTTC. This gives the protein CSVENGGYTF.

The V call is TRBV19, the J call TRBJ2-7; perhaps TRBD2 as D (6 bases). CDR1 is LNHDA, CDR2 SQIVND, per germline (reference sequence). CDR3 length: 14 residues. Trimming removed 10 bases from V and 12 bases from J, with 28 bases in between. CDR3 protein: CATSSPGESLRWYF. Written as DNA, the CDR3 is TGTGCCACTTCATCCCCGGGGGAGTCCCTACGGTGGTACTTC.

V and J are TRBV6-5 and TRBJ2-7; possibly TRBD1 for D (6 bases). V dropped 6 bases and J dropped 6 bases, with 18 bases sitting between them. CDR3 length: 14 amino acids. Germline V gives CDR1 MNHEY, CDR2 SVGAGI. CDR3: CASSTQDSWGEQYF. CDR3 DNA: TGTGCCAGCAGCACCCAGGACAGCTGGGGCGAGCAGTACTTC.

The CDR3 sequence: CASSPDRESGNTIYF. The CDR3 DNA sequence: TGTGCCAGCAGCCCCGACAGGGAATCCGGAAACACCATATATTTT. The chain combines TRBV6-5 with TRBJ1-3; 7 bases align to TRBD1. CDR3 size: 15 residues. The trim removed 6 bases at V and 4 bases at J, leaving 9 bases unmatched. In germline, CDR1 is MNHEY, CDR2 SVGAGI.

The chain combines TRBV9 with TRBJ1-2; a possible D gene is TRBD1 (5 bases). The CDR3 sequence is 12 residues long. V shed 3 bases and J shed 2 bases, with 5 bases lying between them. Per germline, CDR1 SGDLS and CDR2 YYNGEE. The CDR3 nucleotides are TGTGCCAGCAGCGGGACAAACTATGGCTACACCTTC. It codes for CASSGTNYGYTF.